This T cell receptor beta chain comes out of a study of blood T cell repertoires in COVID-19. Study background: Some COVID-19 samples were acute and others convalescent; all came from the United States, Italy and Spain. T cells, B-cell-depleted T cells, or PBMCs provided the cDNA or gDNA that served as material.

In the original analysis: Estimated nucleated cell counts came from reference gene primer amplification. Clones were read by immunoSEQ multiplex PCR, and TCRdb kept only the in-frame ones, dropping some. V and J calls and clone size are given by that table; D and trimming were obtained from the DNA. The repertoire holds 45,000 to 70,000 clones, approximately 90% seen once, with roughly 13% in the top ten. This clone is medium-sized (0.01 to 0.1%). The sequenced sample consisted of peripheral blood. The TCR sequence derives from a woman aged 60-70 years with active COVID-19.

Written as DNA, the CDR3 is TGTGCCAGCAGCTTAGGGGACAGGGGGAACACTGAAGCTTTCTTT. It translates to CASSLGDRGNTEAFF. V and J are TRBV7-8 and TRBJ1-1; TRBD1 matches 10 bases. V shed 1 base and J 1 base; nucleotides not matched to a gene: 0. The CDR3 runs to 15 residues. The germline V gene has CDR1 SGHVS and CDR2 FQNEAQ.